The 12 T cell receptor beta chains below were found in one sample sequenced in a study of identical twins (dated by TCRdb to the mid-2010s). The method behind the library was 5' RACE. Sequencing was performed on an Illumina HiSeq 2000. Using fastp at Q25 and MiXCR, TCRdb reprocessed the public reads and kept productive beta chains. One record per CDR3 amino acid sequence lists the most common genes and DNA. This sample lists over 200,000 distinct CDR3 sequences; over 8% were detected once. Around 5.1% of the sample lies in the top ten. The sample was memory (CD45RO+) T cells sorted from blood. What this sample's cell subset or site label stands for: CD45RO+ enriched T cells. The receptor source for this set is a woman between 18 and 30 years old in good health.

The chain uses TRBV12-3 or TRBV12-4 and TRBJ2-7, with 8 bases aligning to TRBD1. The ends lost 4 bases at V and 3 bases at J; junction bases unmatched: 11. CDR3 length: 16 amino acids. CDR3 sequence reads: CASSSSTGQGLYEQYF. CDR3 sequence (DNA): TGTGCCAGCAGTTCCAGTACCGGACAGGGACTCTACGAGCAGTACTTC.

This clonotype was seen ten or more times. This chain's CDR3 is CSANRAADSPLHF. CDR3 bases: TGCAGCGCCAACAGGGCAGCTGATTCACCCCTCCACTTT. The chain is built from TRBV20-1 and TRBJ1-6; the D gene is possibly TRBD1 (6 bases). The CDR3 is 13 residues long. The germline V gene encodes CDR1 DFQATT and CDR2 SNEGSKA (reference sequence).

The chain uses TRBV29-1 and TRBJ2-1; TRBD1 matches at 11 bases. Trimming took 4 bases from V and 2 from J; bases not matched to a gene: 13. Per germline, CDR1 SQVTM and CDR2 ANQGSEA. The CDR3 spans 18 residues. The CDR3 bases are TGCAGCGTTGGGGGGCGGCTAAGGACAGGGGGCGCCTACAATGAGCAGTTCTTC. It yields the protein CSVGGRLRTGGAYNEQFF.

A few counts support this clonotype. The gene calls are TRBV4-1 and TRBJ2-7; D not resolved. CDR1 is MGHRA, CDR2 YSYEKL, per germline. V shed 1 base and J shed 7 bases, with 11 bases lying between them. This CDR3 spans 13 amino acids. The CDR3 is CASSQVTRKEQYF. Here the CDR3 DNA reads TGCGCCAGCAGCCAAGTAACCAGGAAGGAGCAGTACTTC.

CDR3 sequence (DNA): TGTGCCAGCAGTTACGGCGGGGACTACAATGAGCAGTTCTTC. Its translation is CASSYGGDYNEQFF. The J gene is TRBJ2-1, the V gene TRBV6-5; D possibly corresponds to TRBD2 (6 bases). Trimming took 2 bases from V and 3 from J, leaving 8 bases between them. Germline-derived CDR1 and CDR2 are MNHEY and SVGAGI. This CDR3 has 14 residues.

This chain links TRBV5-1 with TRBJ1-1; TRBD1 is a possible D gene (6 bases). Germline V gene data show CDR1 as SGHRS and CDR2 as YFSETQ. The V gene lost 4 bases and the J gene lost 1 base, with 11 bases spanning the gap. This CDR3 has 14 amino acids. The CDR3 is CASSHQGGNTEAFF. CDR3 DNA sequence: TGCGCCAGCAGCCACCAAGGGGGGAACACTGAAGCTTTCTTT.

In its sample, this clonotype was seen a few times. V usage is TRBV20-1 and J usage is TRBJ1-2; D is ambiguous. Germline assignment: CDR1 DFQATT and CDR2 SNEGSKA (reference sequence). The CDR3 runs 9 residues. Trimming shortened V by 2 bases and J by 5 bases, and 0 bases separated the two germline ends. CDR3: CSARYGYTF. The CDR3 DNA follows: TGCAGTGCTAGATATGGCTACACCTTC.

This sequence joins TRBV2 and TRBJ2-5; tentative D call: TRBD2 (6 bases). Germline V CDR1 and CDR2: SNHLY, FYNNEI. This CDR3 spans 13 amino acids. V was clipped by 6 bases and J by 2 bases, with 10 bases between them. CDR3 sequence reads: CASSGDLQETQYF. Here the CDR3 DNA reads TGTGCCAGCAGCGGGGACTTGCAAGAGACCCAGTACTTC.

This clonotype has more than one count but fewer than ten. The chain employs TRBV2 and TRBJ2-7; D remains ambiguous. Trimming stripped 6 bases from V and 0 bases from J, with 9 bases between. CDR1 and CDR2 (germline): SNHLY, FYNNEI. This CDR3 has 13 residues. CDR3 loop: CASRDGGSYEQYF. In DNA, the CDR3 is TGTGCCAGCAGAGATGGTGGCTCCTACGAGCAGTACTTC.

This clonotype showed up just a few times. V is TRBV28 and J is TRBJ2-1; 8 bases map to TRBD2. With V trimmed by 7 bases and J by 4 bases, 9 bases remained unmatched. This CDR3 has 15 amino acids. Germline V CDR1 and CDR2: MDHEN, SYDVKM. In DNA, the CDR3 is TGTGCCAGCAACCTTCTCGGGGGGGGATACAATGAGCAGTTCTTC. Residues: CASNLLGGGYNEQFF.

This clonotype was picked up many times. The chain carries TRBV10-3 and TRBJ2-2, with D hard to call. V lost 7 bases and J 0 bases, leaving 9 bases between the germline ends. Germline V CDR1 and CDR2: ENHRY, SYGVKD. This CDR3 is built from 14 residues. This CDR3 reads CAIMADTNTGELFF. CDR3 DNA: TGTGCCATCATGGCGGATACGAACACCGGGGAGCTGTTTTTT.

This clonotype has ten or more counts. The chain employs TRBV10-3 and TRBJ2-3, with 7 bases fitting TRBD1. With 3 bases clipped from V and 1 base from J, the junction kept 4 bases outside the gene matches. The CDR3 sequence is 15 residues long. Germline lookup yields CDR1 ENHRY and CDR2 SYGVKD. The CDR3 coding sequence is TGTGCCATCAGTGACCGTCAGGGGGGCACAGATACGCAGTATTTT. Translated, it gives CAISDRQGGTDTQYF.